One and the same sample provided the 5 T cell receptor beta chains below, sequenced in a study of neoadjuvant nivolumab and ipilimumab in lung cancer. Generated by immunoSEQ multiplex PCR, the TCRdb table keeps only in-frame clones and is missing some. This sample has 10,000 to 15,000 clones, with about two thirds found just once. Sequences were derived from peripheral blood, sampled after neoadjuvant nivolumab, alone or with ipilimumab, at or shortly before surgery. These receptors were obtained from an adult with non-small cell lung cancer.

The rearrangement uses TRBV7-9 and TRBJ2-1; D gene uncertain. The V and J ends lost 5 bases and 3 bases respectively, with 17 bases between them. The CDR3 sequence is 16 residues long. Germline CDR1 SEHNR, CDR2 FQNEAQ (reference sequence). CDR3 DNA sequence: TGTGCCAGCAGCACATACTCGACTGTAGGCTACAATGAGCAGTTCTTC. Translating it yields CASSTYSTVGYNEQFF.

J is TRBJ1-2 and V is TRBV7-9; D uncertain. The germline V and J ends were trimmed by 4 bases and 5 bases, with 8 bases remaining between them. CDR3 length: 12 amino acids. The germline V gene encodes CDR1 SEHNR and CDR2 FQNEAQ (reference sequence). Here the CDR3 DNA reads TGTGCCAGCAGCTCGGCCCCGTATGGCTACACCTTC. It translates to CASSSAPYGYTF.

This clone occurred once. The chain employs TRBV5-1 and TRBJ2-1; D uncertain. The CDR3 contains 15 residues. V lost 0 bases to trimming and J lost 5 bases, with 12 bases between them. Looked up from germline, CDR1 is SGHRS and CDR2 is YFSETQ. DNA for the CDR3: TGCGCCAGCAGCTTGGCCGGGCGGAGAGACAATGAGCAGTTCTTC. As protein: CASSLAGRRDNEQFF.

V usage is TRBV4-2 and J usage is TRBJ2-2, with D perhaps given as TRBD1 or TRBD2 (5 bases each). The V and J ends lost 4 bases and 4 bases respectively, with 13 bases between them. The CDR3 spans 15 residues. Germline V gene sequence: CDR1 LGHNA, CDR2 YNFKEQ. CDR3 nucleotide sequence: TGTGCCAGCAGCCCTCCGGGACCCAGCACCGGGGAGCTGTTTTTT. Translating gives CASSPPGPSTGELFF.

The V and J genes are TRBV30 and TRBJ1-2; unclear D gene. The germline gives CDR1 GTSNPN, CDR2 SVGIG (reference sequence). This CDR3 is built from 14 residues. V was cut by 3 bases and J by 8 bases, with 19 bases left in between. CDR3 nucleotide sequence: TGTGCCTGGAGCCGATATCTGGAGTCCCGGGGCTACACCTTC. It specifies CAWSRYLESRGYTF.